Included here is one TCR beta chain sequence, with context. Its cognate antigen is unknown. The data originate from a study of siplizumab effects on memory and regulatory T cells. Overall study results and limits: Sequences below about 10^-5 frequency were poorly captured, limiting mapping of alloreactive clones. Greater diversity than memory cells seemed evident in naive T cells, which also appeared to be major alloresponse contributors. The majority of clones, roughly 75-97% of proliferating CD4+ or CD8+ clones, lacked an assignable naive or memory phenotype.

Libraries were prepared by immunoSEQ multiplex PCR; TCRdb keeps only in-frame clonotypes and omits some of them. Of about 100,000 clones listed, roughly 94% are singletons. V dropped 0 bases and J dropped 5 bases, with 12 bases sitting between them. The CDR3 spans 15 residues. The V gene's germline CDR1 is SGHRS and CDR2 YFSETQ. The chain recombines TRBV5-1 with TRBJ2-1, with unresolved D. Sequencing was performed on non-Treg CD4+ T cells sorted from blood. The receptor's source is a human donor in good health. CDR3 nucleotides: TGCGCCAGCAGCTTGGCTGTCGGCACAAACAATGAGCAGTTCTTC. This encodes CASSLAVGTNNEQFF.